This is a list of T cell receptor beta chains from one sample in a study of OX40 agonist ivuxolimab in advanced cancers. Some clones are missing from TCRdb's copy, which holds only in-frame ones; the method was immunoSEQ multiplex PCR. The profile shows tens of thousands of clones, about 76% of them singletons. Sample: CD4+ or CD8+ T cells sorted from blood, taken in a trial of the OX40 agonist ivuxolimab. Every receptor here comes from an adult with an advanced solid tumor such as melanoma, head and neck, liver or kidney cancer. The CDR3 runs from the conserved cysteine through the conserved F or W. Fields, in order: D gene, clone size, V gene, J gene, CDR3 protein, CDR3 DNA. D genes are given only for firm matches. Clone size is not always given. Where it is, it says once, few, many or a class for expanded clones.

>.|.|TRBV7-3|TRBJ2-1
CASSFGGYEQFF
TGTGCCAGCAGCTTTGGGGGATATGAGCAGTTCTTC
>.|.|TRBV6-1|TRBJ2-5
CASSERSGGMGQETQYF
TGTGCCAGCAGTGAACGCTCGGGGGGCATGGGTCAAGAGACCCAGTACTTC
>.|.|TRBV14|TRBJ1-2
CASSPAGSFNYGYTF
TGTGCCAGCAGCCCCGCAGGTAGCTTTAACTATGGCTACACCTTC
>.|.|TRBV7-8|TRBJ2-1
CATYPQVSSYNEQFF
TGTGCCACATACCCCCAGGTGAGCTCCTACAATGAGCAGTTCTTC
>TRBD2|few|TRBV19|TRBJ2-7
CASSMGGYKQYF
TGTGCCAGTAGTATGGGAGGGTACAAGCAGTACTTC
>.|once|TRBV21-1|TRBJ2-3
CANEVVTGEGCTDTQYF
TGTGCCAACGAAGTCGTAACAGGGGAGGGTTGCACAGATACGCAGTATTTT
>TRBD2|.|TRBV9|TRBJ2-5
CASSLTSGGAVETQYF
TGTGCCAGCAGCTTGACGAGCGGGGGGGCCGTAGAGACCCAGTACTTC
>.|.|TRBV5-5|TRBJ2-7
CASSPISGEQYF
TGTGCCAGCAGCCCCATCAGCGGCGAGCAGTACTTC
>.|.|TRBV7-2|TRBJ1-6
CASSLRPGSSYNSPLHF
TGTGCCAGCAGCTTACGACCTGGGAGCTCCTATAATTCACCCCTCCACTTT
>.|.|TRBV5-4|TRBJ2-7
CASSLEGGRGASSEQYF
TGTGCCAGCAGCTTGGAGGGGGGGCGGGGAGCCTCCTCCGAGCAGTACTTC
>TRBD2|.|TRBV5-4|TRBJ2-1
CASSLAIGGGGSYNEQFF
TGTGCCAGCAGCTTGGCCATCGGCGGGGGAGGGTCCTACAATGAGCAGTTCTTC
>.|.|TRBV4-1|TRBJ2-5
CASSQEGKTQYF
TGCGCCAGCAGCCAAGAAGGCAAGACCCAGTACTTC
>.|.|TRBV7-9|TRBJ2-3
CASSPWTMDTQYF
TGTGCCAGCAGCCCCTGGACTATGGATACGCAGTATTTT
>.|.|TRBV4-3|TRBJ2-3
CASSQAGDTQYF
TGCGCCAGCAGCCAAGCTGGGGATACGCAGTATTTT
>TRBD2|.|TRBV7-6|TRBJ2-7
CASSSERLAGIYEQYF
TGTGCCAGCAGCTCCGAGAGACTAGCGGGCATATACGAGCAGTACTTC
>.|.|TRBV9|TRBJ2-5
CASSVGQIYQETQYF
TGTGCCAGCAGCGTTGGACAGATCTACCAAGAGACCCAGTACTTC
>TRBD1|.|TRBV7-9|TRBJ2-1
CASSPYRDRGRGEQFF
TGTGCCAGCAGCCCCTACCGGGACAGGGGACGAGGTGAGCAGTTCTTC
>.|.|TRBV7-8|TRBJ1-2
CASSLGEIGYGYTF
TGTGCCAGCAGCTTAGGGGAAATTGGCTATGGCTACACCTTC
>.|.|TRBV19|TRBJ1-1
CASSIVPGMNTEAFF
TGTGCCAGTAGTATAGTACCGGGGATGAACACTGAAGCTTTCTTT
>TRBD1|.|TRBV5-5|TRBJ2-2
CASSGKDRGRGTGELFF
TGTGCCAGCAGCGGAAAGGACAGGGGAAGGGGAACCGGGGAGCTGTTTTTT
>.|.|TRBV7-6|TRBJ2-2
CASSLNRGISGTGELFF
TGTGCCAGCAGCTTAAATCGAGGTATCTCGGGCACCGGGGAGCTGTTTTTT
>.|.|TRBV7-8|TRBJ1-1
CASSLLNTEAFF
TGTGCCAGCAGCTTATTGAACACTGAAGCTTTCTTT
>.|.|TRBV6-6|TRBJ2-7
CASSYGQGGVGEQYF
TGTGCCAGCAGTTACGGCCAGGGAGGCGTGGGCGAGCAGTACTTC
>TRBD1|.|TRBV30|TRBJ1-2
CAWSVPGQGSFGYTF
TGTGCCTGGAGTGTACCGGGACAGGGTTCCTTCGGCTACACCTTC
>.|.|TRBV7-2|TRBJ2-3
CASSLVSTDTQYF
TGTGCCAGCAGCTTGGTCAGCACAGATACGCAGTATTTT